The 3 T cell receptor beta chains listed next were all sequenced from one sample in a study of memory CD4+ T cells and cytomegalovirus serostatus. Single viable CD3+CD4+CD8-CD45RO+ cells were sorted as the memory CD4+ T cells. Profiling relied on immunoSEQ multiplex PCR, and the TCRdb table lists in-frame clones only, not all of them. There are about 50,000 clones in the sample; roughly 78% occur only once, and roughly 0.61% lies in the top ten. The sequencing input was memory CD4+ T cells from blood. These receptors originate from an adult in good health and CMV-seronegative.

This clone has a handful of counts. The chain is built from TRBV6-5 and TRBJ1-2, with 8 bases matching TRBD1. CDR1 and CDR2 from the germline V gene are MNHEY and SVGAGI. The length of the CDR3 is 13 residues. Trimming removed 6 bases from V and 8 bases from J; junction bases left unmatched: 8. The CDR3 coding sequence is TGTGCCAGCAGCCGCGGACAGGGCCGGGGCTACACCTTC. This sequence encodes CASSRGQGRGYTF.

The V gene is TRBV19, the J gene TRBJ1-1; D possibly corresponds to TRBD1 (6 bases). Germline V lookup: CDR1 LNHDA, CDR2 SQIVND (reference sequence). The V gene lost 6 bases and the J gene lost 6 bases, with 17 bases spanning the gap. The CDR3 runs to 14 residues. CDR3 residues: CASSHGQRTSEAFF. In DNA form, the CDR3 reads TGTGCCAGTAGCCACGGACAGAGGACCTCTGAAGCTTTCTTT.

This clone came up once. This chain links TRBV6-6 with TRBJ1-2, with 9 bases matching TRBD1. The CDR3 has 15 residues. The germline V gene encodes CDR1 MNHNY and CDR2 SVGAGI (reference sequence). With 2 bases clipped from V and 3 bases from J, the junction kept 4 bases outside the gene matches. The CDR3 region has the DNA TGTGCCAGCAGTTACGAGGACAGGGGATACTATGGCTACACCTTC. As protein: CASSYEDRGYYGYTF.